This TCR beta chain was documented in a study of T cell repertoires in cytomegalovirus infection. Study-level points and caveats: Carriers of CMV plus the relevant HLA were identified by cumulative public TCR beta family frequency.

This clonotype was counted ten times or more. What it recognizes is unknown. MiXCR, applied by TCRdb to the reads, yields one record per CDR3 protein. The table shows roughly 600,000 distinct CDR3 sequences, with about 24% occurring only once. The CDR3 runs 16 residues. V shed 5 bases and J 2 bases; nucleotides not matched to a gene: 10. CDR1 is SNHLY, CDR2 FYNNEI, per germline. The source material was CD8+ T cells from PBMCs. The chain combines TRBV2 with TRBJ1-2; 8 nucleotides match TRBD1. The receptor comes from a human donor in good health (CMV status not recorded). Some clones in this sample may be carry-over from other donors' samples. In DNA form, the CDR3 reads TGTGCCAGCAGTACCGGGACAGGTTTTAAAAACTATGGCTACACCTTC. This encodes CASSTGTGFKNYGYTF.